This TCR beta chain emerged from a study of blood T cell repertoires in COVID-19. Study background: Samples taken during acute and convalescent COVID-19 were collected in the United States, Italy and Spain.

This clone was observed once. CDR1 and CDR2 from the germline V gene are SGDLS and YYNGEE. The CDR3 spans 13 residues. After removal of 6 bases from V and 0 bases from J, the junction contained 2 bases not matched to a gene. In the original workflow: Amplification of reference gene primers provided the estimated nucleated cell counts. The data were produced by immunoSEQ multiplex PCR, yet TCRdb's version contains in-frame clones alone and is incomplete. That table supplies the V and J calls and clone size; D and trimming were determined from the DNA. The sample has some 70,000 clones, around 74% seen once.

The sequencing sample was made of peripheral blood. The gene calls are TRBV9 and TRBJ1-1; TRBD1 matches at 7 bases. The sequence came from a man aged 55 to 69 with COVID-19, enrolled during active disease. This CDR3 reads CASKGGLNTEAFF. In DNA, the CDR3 is TGTGCCAGCAAAGGGGGCCTGAACACTGAAGCTTTCTTT.